This T cell receptor beta chain was profiled in a study of T cell responses to AZD1222 COVID-19 vaccine. The CDR3 has 13 amino acids. Germline values: CDR1 LNHDA, CDR2 SQIVND (reference sequence). Trimming removed 6 bases from V and 4 bases from J; junction bases left unmatched: 5. Generated by immunoSEQ multiplex PCR, the TCRdb table keeps only in-frame clones and is missing some. The sample shows 110,000 to 150,000 clones, just over 90% of them seen only once. Sequences were derived from peripheral blood, sampled on day 0 of AZD1222 vaccination. This chain joins TRBV19 and TRBJ1-2; 7 nucleotides align to TRBD1. This clonotype was sampled from an adult in good health. CDR3 amino acids: CASSPTGIYGYTF. CDR3 DNA sequence: TGTGCCAGTAGCCCGACAGGGATCTATGGCTACACCTTC.